The TCR beta chain described here comes from a study of post-analysis software for immune sequencing data. Study at large: The study covered relapsing-remitting, secondary progressive and progressive-relapsing courses of multiple sclerosis. General study findings and limits: TRBV5-6, TRBV5-1 and TRBV20-1 belonged to a set of roughly 5 TRBV segments that were more frequent in patients than controls.

In the case of this clonotype: Its antigen is undetermined.

Incorporated into the TCR beta cDNA libraries were unique molecular identifiers, which served to reduce PCR and sequencing biases. Roughly 0.5 million cDNA molecules were obtained from roughly 0.93 to 9.6 million T cells. TCRdb redid the calling of the PCR reads with MiXCR, one entry per CDR3 protein. This table has about 400,000 distinct CDR3 sequences, less than 40% appearing once. Trimming left V 4 bases short and J 8 bases short, with 18 bases between. CDR3 length equals 14 residues. The germline gives CDR1 SGHRS, CDR2 YFSETQ. The chain has TRBV5-1 and TRBJ1-2; D is possibly TRBD1 (5 bases). This TCR was sampled from a girl aged 5-17 years with multiple sclerosis. The specimen was blood. This CDR3 is CASSARSAQGGYTF. In nucleotides, the CDR3 is TGCGCCAGCAGCGCCCGATCCGCCCAGGGAGGCTACACCTTC.